These T cell receptor beta chains were read from a single sample in a study of blood T cell repertoires in COVID-19. Measured with immunoSEQ multiplex PCR; TCRdb has only the in-frame clones, and not every one. The table lists 150,000 to 200,000 clones, approximately 79% of them singletons. Specimen: peripheral blood. These receptors were collected from a man in his 60s with active or convalescent COVID-19. Both conserved end residues are part of each CDR3. A D gene is named only where the DNA matches it firmly.

v_call	d_call	j_call	cdr3_length	cdr3_aa
TRBV28	TRBD1	TRBJ1-5	15	CASSLAGGGNQPQHF
TRBV5-4	-	TRBJ1-2	17	CASSPSLALRGNYGYTF
TRBV3-1/TRBV3-2	-	TRBJ2-7	15	CASSHGGGGPYEQYF
TRBV20-1	-	TRBJ2-7	11	CSLTEAYEQYF
TRBV28	-	TRBJ2-5	14	CAGQGTSDLKTQYF
TRBV29-1	-	TRBJ1-1	11	CSGGGNTEAFF
TRBV7-2	-	TRBJ2-7	15	CASSLGGGEPYEQYF
TRBV5-6	-	TRBJ1-3	14	CASSSYQGVNTIYF
TRBV7-3	-	TRBJ1-1	14	CASSSQGFGTEAFF
TRBV11-3	-	TRBJ2-1	13	CASSLEADNEQFF
TRBV4-2	TRBD2	TRBJ2-5	16	CASSVTRGAIPETQYF
TRBV4-2	-	TRBJ2-1	15	CASSLPDSTYNEQFF
TRBV6-2/TRBV6-3	-	TRBJ2-1	15	CASSYYGRDQGEQFF
TRBV28	-	TRBJ2-3	12	CASTSGTDTQYF
TRBV18	-	TRBJ1-3	16	CASSHPGRPSGNTIYF
TRBV19	-	TRBJ1-1	17	CASSILGGGRRDTEAFF
TRBV6-5	-	TRBJ2-7	12	CASRQGSYEQYF
TRBV5-1	-	TRBJ1-1	16	CASNGATGLMNTEAFF
TRBV7-9	TRBD2	TRBJ2-1	18	CASSRPQREGLTYNEQFF
TRBV27	TRBD1	TRBJ2-1	15	CASSHPGTGYNEQFF
TRBV20-1	TRBD1	TRBJ2-6	15	CSASGQGAGANVLTF
TRBV12-3/TRBV12-4	-	TRBJ2-6	13	CASSSEGGMVPTF
TRBV5-4	-	TRBJ2-1	13	CASSLADSNEQFF
TRBV5-1	-	TRBJ2-1	13	CASSLDEGPKGFF
TRBV24-1	TRBD2	TRBJ2-1	17	CATSERGSGISYNEQFF
TRBV14	-	TRBJ2-3	13	CASSQDGQGQAHF
TRBV30	-	TRBJ1-4	13	CAWSVATNEKLFF
TRBV2	-	TRBJ1-4	15	CASSKEQGGGEKLFF
TRBV11-2	-	TRBJ1-1	12	CASSPHGYEAFF
TRBV2	TRBD2	TRBJ2-3	15	CASSDQLAGADTQYF
TRBV7-9	-	TRBJ2-2	17	CASSRSVEQGITGELFF
TRBV19	-	TRBJ2-2	15	CASSVNEEDTGELFF
TRBV6-5	-	TRBJ2-3	11	CASSTGDTQYF
TRBV6-1	-	TRBJ2-3	14	CASSEARPFRTQYF
TRBV24-1	TRBD1	TRBJ1-1	17	CATRKTGTGVIRTEAFF
TRBV28	TRBD1	TRBJ1-4	18	CASSQPGQRNLRNEKLFF
TRBV3-1/TRBV3-2	TRBD1	TRBJ1-2	19	CASSQVGNWQGDVDYGYTF
TRBV5-1	-	TRBJ2-6	15	CASSLRGSGANVLTF
TRBV10-3	-	TRBJ2-3	14	CAISESGSTDTQYF
TRBV18	TRBD1	TRBJ1-6	15	CASSPDRVVGSPLHF
TRBV2	-	TRBJ2-3	14	CATYGPTRTDTQYF
TRBV3-1/TRBV3-2	-	TRBJ2-3	16	CASSYRSGGGSDTQYF
TRBV20-1	-	TRBJ2-7	11	CSARPGNEQYF
TRBV7-8	TRBD2	TRBJ2-7	15	CASSLGQAGSYEQYF
TRBV5-1	-	TRBJ1-5	13	CASSLAGGQPQHF
TRBV27	TRBD1	TRBJ1-3	16	CASSLRGTGEGNTIYF